The T cell receptor (beta chain) under discussion was sequenced for a study of blood T cells in healthy people across ages. The study, taken as a whole, reports: Comparison with aged donors showed that long-lived donors had more naive CD4+ cells and higher diversity.

A second PCR, run for about 6 to 12 cycles, used a sample-barcoded 5' primer plus a J-beta primer mix. TCRdb re-called the 5' RACE reads with MiXCR, one entry per CDR3 protein. The sample holds 1.5 million to 2 million distinct CDR3 sequences; roughly 27% are singletons and the top ten take roughly 8.2%. No fewer than 5 micrograms of total RNA were isolated from every sample. This clonotype was detected many times. Its antigen remains unknown. The V gene end was trimmed by 3 bases and the J gene end by 1 base; junction bases not matched to a gene: 4. Germline loops: CDR1 DFQATT, CDR2 SNEGSKA (reference sequence). The CDR3 covers 14 residues.

The chain combines TRBV20-1 with TRBJ2-7; 9 bases fit TRBD1. The sequence came from a woman aged 30 to 39 in good health. Input material: blood. The DNA for the CDR3 is TGCAGTGCTAGGTCAGGGACAGGGTCCTACGAGCAGTACTTC. As protein: CSARSGTGSYEQYF.